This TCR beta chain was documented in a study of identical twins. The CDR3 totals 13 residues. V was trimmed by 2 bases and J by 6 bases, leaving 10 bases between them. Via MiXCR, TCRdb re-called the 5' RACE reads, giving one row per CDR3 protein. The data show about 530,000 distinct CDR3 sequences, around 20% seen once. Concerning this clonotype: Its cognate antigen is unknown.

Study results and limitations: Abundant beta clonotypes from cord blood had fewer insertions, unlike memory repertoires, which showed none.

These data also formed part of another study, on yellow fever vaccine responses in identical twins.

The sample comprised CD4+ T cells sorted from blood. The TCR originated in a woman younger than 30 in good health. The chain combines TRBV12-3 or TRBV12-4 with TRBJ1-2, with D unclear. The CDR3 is CASSLHGLDGYTF. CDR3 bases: TGTGCCAGCAGTTTACATGGTCTCGATGGCTACACCTTC.